This record concerns one TCR beta chain sequence. What it binds is not known. This CDR3 is 15 amino acids long. Losses at the gene ends were 6 bases for V and 0 bases for J; bases not matched to a gene: 7. Per the germline V gene, CDR1 is SEHNR and CDR2 is FQNEAQ (reference sequence). Stimulation used around 9.1 ug/mL lysate from CMV-infected fibroblasts. CD40L-negative CD69-negative CD45RO-high memory CD4+ T cells were sorted as populations depleted of antigen-responding cells. This entry is derived from a study of persistence of HIV-infected CD4 T cells. About the research overall: Donors had been on suppressive ART for a median of approximately eight years. Multiple blood draws of up to about 200 mL, except a couple of donors with single leukapheresis.

Sequencing used immunoSEQ version 4 in survey mode. The table came from immunoSEQ multiplex PCR; TCRdb's copy has only in-frame clones and leaves some out. Here the sample spans about 48,000 clones, around 72% being singletons. The sample here was CD4+ T cells sorted from PBMCs after roughly 17-hour stimulation, taken from a patient who received antiretroviral therapy. The rearrangement joins TRBV7-9 to TRBJ1-1; the match to TRBD1 covers 7 bases. The TCR comes from an adult man with HIV who was CMV-seropositive. The CDR3 is CASSRGQAMNTEAFF. The CDR3 DNA reads TGTGCCAGCAGTCGCGGACAGGCTATGAACACTGAAGCTTTCTTT.